This T cell receptor (beta chain) was captured by sequencing in a study of blood T cell repertoires in COVID-19. Overall study: Sites across the United States, Italy and Spain contributed samples from acute and convalescent COVID-19. Sources were T cells, B-cell-depleted T cells, or PBMCs; the material itself was cDNA or gDNA.

In the original analysis: Reference gene primer amplification in the assay estimated nucleated cell counts. Some clones are missing from TCRdb's copy, which holds only in-frame ones; the method was immunoSEQ multiplex PCR. V and J calls and clone size are those listed in that table; D and trimming were worked out from the DNA. The sample carries some 170,000 clones, roughly 85% recorded once. Trimming removed 5 bases from V and 2 bases from J; junction bases left unmatched: 8. Per the germline V gene, CDR1 is SGHKS and CDR2 is YYEKEE (reference sequence). The CDR3 covers 16 residues. The source is a woman aged 55-70 years with acute or convalescent COVID-19. Sample: peripheral blood. The rearrangement uses TRBV5-5 and TRBJ1-5; 9 nucleotides align to TRBD1. The CDR3 region is CASSLTGGGGNQPQHF. CDR3 bases: TGTGCCAGCAGTCTAACAGGGGGCGGAGGCAATCAGCCCCAGCATTTT.